This T cell receptor (beta chain) derives from a study of beta chain features in type 1 diabetes. The study, taken as a whole, reports: Among type 1 diabetes patients, VDJ junctions had fewer insertions and more deletions. Patients with Type 1 diabetes showed moderately but significantly shorter TCRB CDR3s in all four CD4+ subsets.

Concerning this clone: As yet, its antigen is unknown.

What was sequenced were expressed TCRB transcripts, since all of the isolated RNA had been reverse transcribed. Data came from immunoSEQ multiplex PCR; TCRdb stores just in-frame clones and leaves some out. Of approximately 600,000 clones listed, around 12% are singletons. Sequences were obtained from naive CD4+ T cells from blood. The origin of this receptor is a man aged 25 to 45 with type 1 diabetes.

This CDR3 is CASSFSGEGEQYF. CDR3 DNA: TGTGCCAGCAGCTTTAGCGGGGAGGGCGAGCAGTACTTC. J is TRBJ2-7 and V is TRBV27; 8 bases agree with TRBD2. Germline assignment: CDR1 MNHEY and CDR2 SMNVEV (reference sequence). This CDR3 is built from 13 residues. Trimming took 6 bases from V and 6 from J; bases not matched to a gene: 7.